This T cell receptor (beta chain) was sequenced during a study of blood T cells in healthy people across ages. In the study overall: Template switching recovered approximately one barcoded beta molecule for every two T cells. Study outcomes and limitations: A greater number of naive CD4+ cells and higher diversity distinguished long-lived donors from aged donors. No one knew whether donors had CMV, which possibly confounded expanded clonotype changes.

Unmatched junction bases numbered 4, after V lost 11 bases and J lost 3 bases. The CDR3 has 12 amino acids. The germline V gene encodes CDR1 MNHEY and CDR2 SVGAGI. Alongside a J-beta primer mix, a sample-barcoded 5' primer served in a second PCR lasting roughly 6 to 11 cycles. TCRdb recomputed calls from the 5' RACE reads with MiXCR, one row per CDR3 protein. The table has 700,000 to 900,000 distinct CDR3 sequences, roughly 24% seen once. With regard to this clonotype: Its antigen is currently unknown.

The donors, healthy Caucasians from Russia, were aged roughly 6 to 90. This sample was shared with a second study, whose subject was T cells of mothers and their children.

Material: blood. This sequence was found in a boy younger than 18 in good health. The chain combines TRBV6-5 with TRBJ2-7; 10 positions agree with TRBD1. The CDR3 coding sequence is TGTGCCGCGGGGACAGGGGTCTACGAGCAGTACTTC. It yields the protein CAAGTGVYEQYF.